One sample yielded the 18 T cell receptor beta chains listed below, sequenced in a study of high-grade serous ovarian cancer treatment subgroups. Repertoires were generated with immunoSEQ multiplex PCR, while TCRdb's copy carries only in-frame clones and drops some. The sample records 15,000 to 20,000 clones, roughly four fifths being singletons. The tumor samples were collected prior to definitive surgery or chemotherapy. The sample taken for sequencing was tumor tissue. The receptors derive from a human donor with high-grade serous ovarian cancer.

The chain uses TRBV6-6 and TRBJ2-5; TRBD1 is a possible D gene (5 bases). The closer fit of TRBJ2-7 to the DNA end suggests the J call may be wrong. Germline V gives CDR1 MNHNY, CDR2 SVGAGI (reference sequence). This CDR3 contains 15 residues. The CDR3 loop is CASSYFIGHVYEQYF. CDR3 nucleotides: TGTGCCAGCAGTTATTTCATCGGACACGTCTACGAGCAGTACTTC.

This chain connects TRBV15 to TRBJ1-4; D is ambiguous. The CDR3 runs 15 residues. Deletions cut 0 bases from V and 10 bases from J, with 15 bases between. CDR1 LNHNV and CDR2 YYDKDF come from the germline V gene (reference sequence). CDR3 residues: CATSREELLTGKLFF. In DNA, the CDR3 is TGTGCCACCAGCAGAGAAGAGCTACTCACGGGAAAACTGTTTTTT. The entire variable domain, with the rest obtained from reference TRBV15 and TRBJ1-4, is as follows: DAMVIQNPRYQVTQFGKPVTLSCSQTLNHNVMYWYQQKSSQAPKLLFHYYDKDFNNEADTPDNFQSRRPNTSFCFLDIRSPGLGDTAMYLCATSREELLTGKLFFGSGTQLSVL.

The gene calls are TRBV28 and TRBJ1-1, with D unclear. The CDR3 has 12 residues. CDR1 and CDR2 from the germline V gene are MDHEN and SYDVKM. V dropped 3 bases and J dropped 8 bases, with 10 bases sitting between them. The CDR3 loop reads CASSFVATEAFF. As DNA, the CDR3 is TGTGCCAGCAGTTTTGTAGCGACCGAAGCTTTCTTT.

This clone occurred once. This chain links TRBV7-2 with TRBJ1-2; the D is unclear. Germline loops: CDR1 SGHTA, CDR2 FQGNSA. V lost 1 base and J 4 bases, leaving 7 bases between the germline ends. This CDR3 is built from 13 residues. The CDR3, as DNA: TGTGCCAGCAGCTTAGACGGGAGCTATGGCTACACCTTC. As protein: CASSLDGSYGYTF.

This chain connects TRBV27 to TRBJ2-7; 9 bases agree with TRBD1. Germline-derived CDR1 and CDR2 are MNHEY and SMNVEV (reference sequence). The V segment lost 5 bases and the J segment 3 bases; nucleotides outside the gene matches: 5. CDR3 size: 14 residues. The CDR3, as DNA: TGTGCCAGCAGTCCGACGACAGGGGGCTACGAGCAGTACTTC. As protein: CASSPTTGGYEQYF.

V usage is TRBV19 and J usage is TRBJ1-3; D is uncertain. The germline CDR1 and CDR2 sequences are LNHDA and SQIVND (reference sequence). V lost 6 bases and J 0 bases, leaving 12 bases between the germline ends. The CDR3 has 15 residues. CDR3 sequence: CASRPDLSSGNTIYF. CDR3 DNA: TGTGCCAGTAGGCCCGACCTGAGCTCTGGAAACACCATATATTTT.

The chain is built from TRBV4-3 and TRBJ2-1; TRBD1 aligns across 7 bases. This CDR3 has 15 residues. V was pared by 2 bases and J by 15 bases, with 16 bases of the junction left unmatched. Germline values: CDR1 LGHNA, CDR2 YSLEER. The CDR3 DNA is TGCGCCAGCAGCCAATACCGACAGGGCCCGGATGAACCGTTCTTC. Amino acids: CASSQYRQGPDEPFF.

A single count supports this clone. The chain recombines TRBV29-1 with TRBJ1-2; TRBD1 matches at 8 bases. There are 13 residues in the CDR3. Germline lookup yields CDR1 SQVTM and CDR2 ANQGSEA. With 4 bases clipped from V and 3 bases from J, the junction kept 4 bases outside the gene matches. CDR3 bases: TGCAGCGTTGCGGCAGGGGGCGACTATGGCTACACCTTC. Protein sequence: CSVAAGGDYGYTF.

The sample holds a few counts of this clone. This chain joins TRBV6-1 and TRBJ1-1, with 7 bases fitting TRBD1. With V trimmed by 7 bases and J by 7 bases, 6 bases remained unmatched. The CDR3 contains 12 residues. Germline CDR1 and CDR2: MNHNS and SASEGT. CDR3 sequence: CASTRGQGEAFF. The DNA for the CDR3 is TGTGCCAGCACGAGGGGGCAAGGTGAAGCTTTCTTT.

The genes are TRBV6-4 and TRBJ2-3; TRBD2 agrees at 13 bases. The germline V gene encodes CDR1 MRHNA and CDR2 SNTAGT. The CDR3 is 18 residues long. The CDR3 loop reads CVKTEPLGLAGPGDTQYF. The CDR3 nucleotides read TGTGTCAAAACAGAGCCGTTGGGACTAGCGGGACCGGGAGATACGCAGTATTTT.

The chain is built from TRBV5-1 and TRBJ2-2, with TRBD1 matching 8 bases. The CDR3 is 16 amino acids. Unmatched junction bases numbered 5, after V lost 3 bases and J lost 1 base. Germline assignment: CDR1 SGHRS and CDR2 YFSETQ. The CDR3 nucleotides are TGCGCCAGCAGCTCTTCCGGGACAGGGAACACCGGGGAGCTGTTTTTT. Translated: CASSSSGTGNTGELFF.

This clone occurred a few times. The DNA for the CDR3 is TGTGCCAGCAGCTTTAGGGGTTTGGCGAACACCGGGGAGCTGTTTTTT. Its protein is CASSFRGLANTGELFF. This chain connects TRBV5-4 to TRBJ2-2; D possibly corresponds to TRBD1 (5 bases). V lost 2 bases and J 0 bases, leaving 11 bases between the germline ends. Germline V gene sequence: CDR1 SGHNT, CDR2 YYREEE (reference sequence). The CDR3 has 16 residues.

This clone was observed a single time. The rearrangement uses TRBV28 and TRBJ2-1, with D possibly matching TRBD2 (5 bases). The V gene lost 1 base and the J gene lost 8 bases, with 12 bases spanning the gap. The CDR3 has 14 residues. Germline CDR1 MDHEN, CDR2 SYDVKM. The CDR3: CASSLSSLQDEQFF. The CDR3 DNA reads TGTGCCAGCAGTTTATCTAGCCTGCAGGATGAGCAGTTCTTC.

The rearrangement joins TRBV6-1 to TRBJ2-5, with 10 bases aligning to TRBD1. Germline V gene sequence: CDR1 MNHNS, CDR2 SASEGT. This CDR3 has 13 amino acids. With 10 bases clipped from V and 5 bases from J, the junction kept 7 bases outside the gene matches. The CDR3 here is CATRDRGSETQYF. CDR3 sequence (DNA): TGTGCCACCCGGGACAGGGGATCGGAGACCCAGTACTTC.

The chain links TRBV30 to TRBJ2-1; 7 bases fit TRBD2. Trimming cost V 4 bases and J 5 bases; bases outside gene matches: 5. CDR3 length equals 13 residues. Germline assignment: CDR1 GTSNPN and CDR2 SVGIG (reference sequence). CDR3 region: CAWTSGINNEQFF. CDR3 DNA sequence: TGTGCCTGGACCAGCGGGATTAACAATGAGCAGTTCTTC.

The gene calls are TRBV28 and TRBJ1-3; a possible D gene is TRBD1 (5 bases). Trimming stripped 3 bases from V and 2 bases from J, with 8 bases between. Germline V gene sequence: CDR1 MDHEN, CDR2 SYDVKM. The CDR3 length is 14 residues. Here the CDR3 DNA reads TGTGCCAGCAGTTTCAGGGTCCCTGGAAACACCATATATTTT. Protein product: CASSFRVPGNTIYF.

The genes are TRBV5-8 and TRBJ2-7, with 7 positions matching TRBD2. The CDR3 contains 16 residues. The germline CDR1 and CDR2 sequences are SGHTS and YDEGEE. V trimming: 2 bases; J trimming: 0 bases; junction bases outside the gene matches: 8. CDR3 sequence: CASSLGLAVSSYEQYF. Here the CDR3 DNA reads TGTGCCAGCAGCTTAGGGCTAGCGGTTAGCTCCTACGAGCAGTACTTC.

The chain links TRBV10-3 to TRBJ2-1, with 11 bases that match TRBD2. The junction had 8 bases not matched to a gene; V was cut back by 8 bases and J by 5 bases. Germline V gene sequence: CDR1 ENHRY, CDR2 SYGVKD. The CDR3 totals 15 residues. This CDR3 is CAISRLAGSDNEQFF. The DNA for the CDR3 is TGTGCCATCTCTCGACTAGCGGGATCGGACAATGAGCAGTTCTTC.